Only one count was recorded for the clone carrying this TCR beta chain. The CDR3 consists of 11 residues. Trimming stripped 2 bases from V and 9 bases from J, with 6 bases between. Germline V gene sequence: CDR1 MNHNY, CDR2 SVGAGI (reference sequence). The study drew all its donors from Caucasian adults living in Nashville, Tennessee. These data belong to a study of shared clonotypes between healthy human individuals. Study details: CD4 naive and memory got three plates each, CD8 naive two, CD8 memory one.

Using approximately 200 ng DNA, some 30,000 T cell genomes, the sorted-subset replicate PCRs were run. Clones were sequenced by immunoSEQ multiplex PCR, and TCRdb holds only the in-frame ones, with some missing. Of around 350,000 clones listed, about 73% were seen once; the top ten hold about 10%. The sequencing input was memory CD4+ T cells sorted from blood. Sample subset: CD45RA-negative fraction. This chain connects TRBV6-6 to TRBJ2-3; D is uncertain. The clonotype was recovered from a man between 25 and 39 years old in good health. The CDR3, as DNA: TGTGCCAGCAGTTACCTCCAGACGCAGTATTTT. It codes for CASSYLQTQYF.